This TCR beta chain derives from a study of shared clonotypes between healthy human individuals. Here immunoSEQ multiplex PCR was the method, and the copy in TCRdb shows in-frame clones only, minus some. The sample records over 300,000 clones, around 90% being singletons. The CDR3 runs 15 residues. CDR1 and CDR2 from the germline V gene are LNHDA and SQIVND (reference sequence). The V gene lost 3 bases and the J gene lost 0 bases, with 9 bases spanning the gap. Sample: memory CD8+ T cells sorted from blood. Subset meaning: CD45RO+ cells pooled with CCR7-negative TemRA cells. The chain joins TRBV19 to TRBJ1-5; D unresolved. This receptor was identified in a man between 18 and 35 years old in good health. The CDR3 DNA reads TGTGCCAGTAGTATTAAGTGGTATAGCAATCAGCCCCAGCATTTT. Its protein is CASSIKWYSNQPQHF.